A single TCR beta chain is shown here with its context. This specimen comes from a study of T cells after yellow fever vaccination. Universal primer sites and UMIs were introduced during 5'RACE template-switching synthesis of TCR cDNA. TCRdb re-derived calls from the 5' RACE reads in MiXCR, one entry per CDR3 protein. In the table there are fewer than 450,000 distinct CDR3 sequences, 8.1% of which are singletons. With V trimmed by 4 bases and J by 4 bases, 6 bases remained unmatched. Germline V CDR1 and CDR2: SGHRS, YFSETQ. The CDR3 is 15 amino acids. The TCR comes from a man younger than 35 who received the YFV17D yellow fever vaccine. Sequenced here: PBMCs, sampled 35 to 50 days after the first yellow fever vaccination. The chain is built from TRBV5-1 and TRBJ2-5, with TRBD1 matching over 11 bases. DNA of the CDR3: TGCGCCAGCAGCATCGGACAGGGGGCTGGAGAGACCCAGTACTTC. Translation gives CASSIGQGAGETQYF.